The rows below give T cell receptor beta chains drawn from one sample of a study of cytomegalovirus exposure and HLA in healthy donors. Data came from immunoSEQ multiplex PCR; TCRdb stores just in-frame clones and leaves some out. The sample yields about 200,000 clones, approximately 78% seen once. Source material: PBMCs. These receptors came from a woman in her 50s in good health and CMV-seropositive. CDR3s include the opening cysteine and the closing phenylalanine or tryptophan. A D gene is named only where the DNA matches it firmly. Size is omitted from some rows. Given values are once, few, many or a class for expanded clones.

13	-	TRBV18	TRBJ1-5	-	TGTGCCAGCTCACCCGCCCCGGGTCAGCCCCAGCATTTT	CASSPAPGQPQHF
12	-	TRBV18	TRBJ1-4	-	TGTGCCAGCTCAGCGTTAGATGAAAAACTGTTTTTT	CASSALDEKLFF
16	once	TRBV18	TRBJ1-5	-	TGTGCCAGCTCACCATCGGCGGGGGCTCCCAATCAGCCCCAGCATTTT	CASSPSAGAPNQPQHF
15	-	TRBV5-1	TRBJ2-7	TRBD1	TGCGCCAGCAGCTTGGGGCAGGGGGCGGGGTACGAGCAGTACTTC	CASSLGQGAGYEQYF
13	-	TRBV10-1	TRBJ1-6	-	TGCGCCAGCAGTGTAAGCCAAAATTCACCCCTCCACTTT	CASSVSQNSPLHF
17	few	TRBV21-1	TRBJ1-5	-	TGTGCCAGCAGCAAAGTAGGGACAGTTAATAGCAATCAGCCCCAGCATTTT	CASSKVGTVNSNQPQHF
15	once	TRBV11-2	TRBJ2-1	TRBD2	TGTGCCAGCAGCTTAGATGGACTAGCCTACAATGAGCAGTTCTTC	CASSLDGLAYNEQFF
15	-	TRBV19	TRBJ2-7	TRBD1	TGTGCCAGTAGTCGACCGGGACAGGGAGCGAGGGAGCAGTACTTC	CASSRPGQGAREQYF
15	once	TRBV7-9	TRBJ1-1	TRBD1	TGTGCCAGCAGCGTTCAACGGACAGGGGGCGATGAAGCTTTCTTT	CASSVQRTGGDEAFF
14	-	TRBV28	TRBJ1-1	TRBD1	TGTGCCAGCAGTGCCGGGACAGGGAACACTGAAGCTTTCTTT	CASSAGTGNTEAFF
16	few	TRBV4-2	TRBJ2-2	TRBD1	TGTGCCAGCAGCCACTTGGGACAGGGTTACACCGGGGAGCTGTTTTTT	CASSHLGQGYTGELFF
12	few	TRBV28	TRBJ2-1	-	TGTGCCAGCAGTTTTTTGCGCAATGAGCAGTTCTTC	CASSFLRNEQFF
13	-	TRBV2	TRBJ1-1	TRBD1	TGTGCCAGCATGGGGGACAGGAACACTGAAGCTTTCTTT	CASMGDRNTEAFF
16	-	TRBV5-4	TRBJ2-7	TRBD1	TGTGCCAGCAGTCCCCAGCGACAGGGGGCATCCTACGAGCAGTACTTC	CASSPQRQGASYEQYF
15	-	TRBV2	TRBJ1-5	-	TGTGCCAGCAGTGAACATGGAGGGGACAATCAGCCCCAGCATTTT	CASSEHGGDNQPQHF
13	few	TRBV9	TRBJ2-7	TRBD2	TGTGCCAGCAGCGCTGGGGGGGGACGCGAGCAGTACTTC	CASSAGGGREQYF
19	-	TRBV7-9	TRBJ2-5	-	TGTTCCAGCAGCTTAGGAGGCCAGTTAGCGAGACCTCTTCAAGAGACCCAGTACTTC	CSSSLGGQLARPLQETQYF
14	-	TRBV5-8	TRBJ2-2	-	TGTGCCAGCAGCCCCAGGCCGAACACCGGGGAGCTGTTTTTT	CASSPRPNTGELFF
15	-	TRBV5-4	TRBJ2-1	TRBD2	TGTGCCAGCAGCGTCCAGACGGGAGGGCGCAATGAGCAGTTCTTC	CASSVQTGGRNEQFF
13	-	TRBV2	TRBJ2-7	TRBD1	TGTGCCACCGGGACAGGGGGCTTCTACGAGCAGTACTTC	CATGTGGFYEQYF
14	once	TRBV6-6	TRBJ2-7	-	TGTGCCAGCAGCCCCGTAAGGGCCGCGGGGGAGCAGTACTTC	CASSPVRAAGEQYF
16	-	TRBV9	TRBJ2-3	-	TGTGCCAGCAGCGTGCTCGACAGGGGAGGGGAAGATACGCAGTATTTT	CASSVLDRGGEDTQYF
12	few	TRBV29-1	TRBJ1-5	-	TGCAGCGTTGACAGGATTAATCAGCCCCAGCATTTT	CSVDRINQPQHF
16	-	TRBV28	TRBJ2-2	-	TGTGCCAGCAGACCTTCTCCGCGGGGTGGGCCCGGGGAGCTGTTTTTT	CASRPSPRGGPGELFF
15	-	TRBV5-1	TRBJ2-7	-	TGCGCCAGCAAATCCGTGGGAGGCCAACCCTACGAGCAGTACTTC	CASKSVGGQPYEQYF
13	few	TRBV10-3	TRBJ1-1	-	TGTGCCATCACTAGGGGTACGAACACTGAAGCTTTCTTT	CAITRGTNTEAFF
13	-	TRBV5-8	TRBJ2-7	-	TGTGCCAGCACCACAGGGAACTCCTACGAGCAGTACTTC	CASTTGNSYEQYF
14	-	TRBV18	TRBJ1-2	-	TGTGCCAGCTCACCGCAGACTACTAACTATGGCTACACCTTC	CASSPQTTNYGYTF
15	-	TRBV15	TRBJ2-3	-	TGTGCCACCAGGGGTGGTCAGCGCAGCACAGATACGCAGTATTTT	CATRGGQRSTDTQYF
15	-	TRBV7-9	TRBJ1-4	-	TGTGCCAGCAGCCCCTCGAGGGCCACTAATGAAAAACTGTTTTTT	CASSPSRATNEKLFF
14	-	TRBV18	TRBJ1-1	TRBD1	TGTGCCAGCTCACCCGGGACAGACTACACTGAAGCTTTCTTT	CASSPGTDYTEAFF
15	-	TRBV19	TRBJ2-3	TRBD2	TGTGCCAGTAGTAACCTAGCGGACCAGGGAGATACGCAGTATTTT	CASSNLADQGDTQYF
14	-	TRBV5-1	TRBJ2-3	-	TGCGCCAGCAGCGTCCAGGCTAGCACAGATACGCAGTATTTT	CASSVQASTDTQYF
16	-	TRBV7-9	TRBJ2-7	-	TGTGCCAGCAGCCCCCCAGGGGGGCGTTTATTGGGCGAGCAGTACTTC	CASSPPGGRLLGEQYF
19	-	TRBV18	TRBJ2-6	TRBD1	TGTGCCAGCTCACCTCCTAATGCAGGGGGCTATACTGGGGCCAACGTCCTGACTTTC	CASSPPNAGGYTGANVLTF
14	few	TRBV28	TRBJ1-2	-	TGTGCCAGCCACTCGCAGGGCTCGGACTATGGCTACACCTTC	CASHSQGSDYGYTF
17	-	TRBV9	TRBJ1-2	TRBD1	TGTGCCAGCAGCGTAGGGAGGGAGGACAGGGGACATAGTGGCTACACCTTC	CASSVGREDRGHSGYTF
14	-	TRBV9	TRBJ2-2	-	TGTGCCAGCAGCGCCAGGGGTGGAGCCGGGGAGCTGTTTTTT	CASSARGGAGELFF
17	-	TRBV5-1	TRBJ2-2	-	TGCGCCAGCAGCCACCCCTTGGGGGAGGAGAACACCGGGGAGCTGTTTTTT	CASSHPLGEENTGELFF
13	-	TRBV18	TRBJ2-5	TRBD1	TGTGCCAGCTCACAGGACAGGGAAGAGACCCAGTACTTC	CASSQDREETQYF
14	-	TRBV7-3	TRBJ1-5	-	TGTGCCAGCAGCTCAGGGGCCGGCAATCAGCCCCAGCATTTT	CASSSGAGNQPQHF